Listed here are 5 T cell receptor beta chains from one sample, sequenced in a study of cytomegalovirus exposure and HLA in healthy donors. Method: immunoSEQ multiplex PCR; TCRdb's copy keeps in-frame clones and lacks some. The table shows 120,000 or so clones, with around 90% occurring only once. Sample: PBMCs. The origin of the receptors is a woman aged 18-30 years in good health and CMV-seronegative.

The chain carries TRBV13 and TRBJ2-5; D call uncertain. Between the trimmed V and J ends, which lost 5 bases and 2 bases, there was a span of 3 bases. CDR3 length: 11 amino acids. Per the germline V gene, CDR1 is PRHDT and CDR2 is FYEKMQ (reference sequence). The CDR3 bases are TGTGCCAGCAGCCAACAAGAGACCCAGTACTTC. The encoded protein is CASSQQETQYF.

This chain links TRBV5-5 with TRBJ1-4; the match to TRBD1 covers 9 bases. The CDR3 has 15 residues. The V and J ends lost 4 bases and 7 bases, in that order; junction bases with no gene match: 8. Germline CDR1 SGHKS, CDR2 YYEKEE (reference sequence). CDR3 region: CASSLGTGLIEKLFF. CDR3 DNA: TGTGCCAGCAGCCTAGGGACAGGGTTGATTGAAAAACTGTTTTTT. The full variable domain, in which reference TRBV5-5 and TRBJ1-4 provide the parts outside the CDR3, is DAGVTQSPTHLIKTRGQQVTLRCSPISGHKSVSWYQQVLGQGPQFIFQYYEKEERGRGNFPDRFSARQFPNYSSELNVNALLLGDSALYLCASSLGTGLIEKLFFGSGTQLSVL.

Here the CDR3 reads CASSQDLTGGYYEQYF. As DNA, the CDR3 is TGCGCCAGCAGCCAAGATCTTACAGGGGGCTATTACGAGCAGTACTTC. This chain joins TRBV4-1 and TRBJ2-7; TRBD1 aligns across 9 bases. J was trimmed by 4 bases and V by 0 bases; bases with no gene match: 7. In germline, CDR1 is MGHRA, CDR2 YSYEKL. The CDR3 length is 16 residues.

The genes are TRBV5-1 and TRBJ1-1; tentatively, D is TRBD1 (5 bases). The length of the CDR3 is 11 residues. Looked up from germline, CDR1 is SGHRS and CDR2 is YFSETQ. V was cut by 4 bases and J by 11 bases, with 12 bases left in between. CDR3 nucleotides: TGCGCCAGCAGCGAGGCAGGGAACGCTTTCTTT. Encoded protein: CASSEAGNAFF.

The chain couples TRBV19 to TRBJ1-1; D remains ambiguous. CDR3 size: 13 residues. Trimming took off 3 bases at V and 11 bases at J, with 16 bases between the two ends. Per the germline V gene, CDR1 is LNHDA and CDR2 is SQIVND (reference sequence). The CDR3 region has the DNA TGTGCCAGTAGTATGGTAGGAGGGATTCGGGCTTTCTTT. Translating it yields CASSMVGGIRAFF.